The 22 T cell receptor beta chains in this list originate from one sample, sequenced in a study of blood T cell repertoires in COVID-19. The protocol was immunoSEQ multiplex PCR, while the TCRdb copy is restricted to in-frame clones and leaves out a portion. Counted here are 170,000 or so clones, roughly 90% occurring once; the ten biggest clones make up around 0.53%. Material for sequencing was peripheral blood. The receptors come from a man aged 45 to 65 with acute or convalescent COVID-19.

In this sample, this clone turned up once. V and J are TRBV7-8 and TRBJ2-6; D possibly corresponds to TRBD1 (6 bases). The CDR3 runs 17 residues. V was trimmed by 5 bases and J by 4 bases, leaving 18 bases between them. Germline CDR1 SGHVS, CDR2 FQNEAQ. CDR3: CASSPSLAGVGANVLTF. The CDR3 nucleotides are TGTGCCAGCAGCCCCTCGCTGGCAGGGGTCGGGGCCAACGTCCTGACTTTC.

The chain recombines TRBV18 with TRBJ2-3; D perhaps matches TRBD2 (5 bases). Germline loops: CDR1 KGHSH, CDR2 LQKENI. This CDR3 comprises 14 residues. With 0 bases removed from V and 4 bases from J, the gap between germline ends came to 8 bases. The CDR3: CASSPPLGADTQYF. The CDR3 coding sequence is TGTGCCAGCTCACCACCGTTGGGAGCAGATACGCAGTATTTT.

The chain is built from TRBV6-6 and TRBJ2-1; 7 positions match TRBD2. The V gene end was trimmed by 6 bases and the J gene end by 6 bases; junction bases not matched to a gene: 11. Germline lookup yields CDR1 MNHNY and CDR2 SVGAGI (reference sequence). The CDR3 is made up of 15 amino acids. CDR3 in amino acids: CASSSSQRDPNEQFF. The CDR3 region has the DNA TGTGCCAGCAGCTCGTCCCAGCGGGACCCCAATGAGCAGTTCTTC.

The gene calls are TRBV14 and TRBJ2-7, with 7 bases identical to TRBD1. This CDR3 comprises 14 residues. Germline CDR1 and CDR2: SGHDN and FVKESK. CDR3 sequence reads: CASSQVGTRQGPLV. CDR3 bases: TGTGCCAGCAGCCAAGTGGGGACCCGACAGGGCCCCCTAGTC.

The gene calls are TRBV18 and TRBJ1-2, with TRBD1 as a possible D gene (6 bases). The V gene's germline CDR1 is KGHSH and CDR2 LQKENI. Deletions cut 5 bases from V and 3 bases from J, with 16 bases between. The CDR3 loop spans 15 amino acids. The CDR3 region has the DNA TGTGCCAGCTCAGAGGACAGTAGGGTGGACTATGGCTACACCTTC. The encoded protein is CASSEDSRVDYGYTF.

The V and J genes are TRBV5-1 and TRBJ2-1, with 8 bases that match TRBD1. Looked up from germline, CDR1 is SGHRS and CDR2 is YFSETQ. The CDR3 covers 14 residues. V gave up 2 bases and J gave up 2 bases; unmatched junction bases: 0. In nucleotides, the CDR3 is TGCGCCAGCAGCTTACAGGGGGCCTACAATGAGCAGTTCTTC. Amino acid sequence: CASSLQGAYNEQFF.

The V and J genes are TRBV21-1 and TRBJ1-1; the table's D call, TRBD1, was not checked against the DNA. TRBV21-1 is noted as a pseudogene. The CDR3 extends over 16 amino acids. CDR3 DNA sequence: TGTGCCAGCAGCGATTTTACAGGGGGCTGGAACACTGAAGCTTTCTTT. Protein product: CASSDFTGGWNTEAFF.

J is TRBJ1-5 and V is TRBV6-5, with 9 bases lining up with TRBD1. The V segment lost 6 bases and the J segment 0 bases; nucleotides outside the gene matches: 3. This CDR3 is built from 15 residues. The V gene's germline CDR1 is MNHEY and CDR2 SVGAGI. This CDR3 reads CASRRTGDSNQPQHF. Written as DNA, the CDR3 is TGTGCCAGCAGACGGACAGGGGATAGCAATCAGCCCCAGCATTTT.

The chain uses TRBV29-1 and TRBJ1-4; D not certain. CDR3 length: 14 residues. The germline V and J ends were trimmed by 0 bases and 4 bases, with 9 bases remaining between them. CDR1 and CDR2 from the germline V gene are SQVTM and ANQGSEA. CDR3 amino acids: CSVEDPGVNEKLFF. The CDR3 DNA reads TGCAGCGTTGAAGATCCCGGGGTTAATGAAAAACTGTTTTTT.

On this clone itself: The sample holds other DNA sequences that translate to the same CDR3. The V gene is TRBV19, the J gene TRBJ2-7; 8 bases line up with TRBD1. Germline assignment: CDR1 LNHDA and CDR2 SQIVND (reference sequence). The J segment lost 5 bases and the V segment lost 3 bases, leaving 3 bases of the junction unmatched. This CDR3 has 13 amino acids. CDR3 nucleotide sequence: TGTGCCAGTAGTATGACAGGGGCCCACGAGCAGTACTTC. Protein: CASSMTGAHEQYF.

The CDR3 is CASSLVAGFYEQYF. The CDR3 DNA reads as TGTGCCAGCAGCTTAGTAGCGGGGTTCTACGAGCAGTACTTC. This chain connects TRBV7-2 to TRBJ2-7; 8 bases line up with TRBD2. CDR3 length equals 14 residues. The junction had 2 bases not matched to a gene; V was cut back by 1 base and J by 3 bases. Germline loops: CDR1 SGHTA, CDR2 FQGNSA.

This rearrangement joins TRBV28 to TRBJ1-2; D remains unclear. The germline CDR1 and CDR2 sequences are MDHEN and SYDVKM. V lost 6 bases to trimming and J lost 5 bases, with 13 bases between them. The CDR3 contains 13 residues. CDR3 region: CASRPLGEYGYTF. The CDR3 DNA follows: TGTGCCAGCAGACCCTTGGGAGAGTATGGCTACACCTTC.

The V call is TRBV5-4, the J call TRBJ2-5, with 8 bases identical to TRBD2. The germline CDR1 and CDR2 sequences are SGHNT and YYREEE (reference sequence). The ends lost 0 bases at V and 2 bases at J; junction bases unmatched: 6. This CDR3 spans 16 amino acids. CDR3 loop: CASSLAGASGQETQYF. Here the CDR3 DNA reads TGTGCCAGCAGCTTGGCCGGGGCTAGCGGGCAAGAGACCCAGTACTTC. Full variable domain (remainder filled in from reference TRBV5-4 and TRBJ2-5): ETGVTQSPTHLIKTRGQQVTLRCSSQSGHNTVSWYQQALGQGPQFIFQYYREEENGRGNFPPRFSGLQFPNYSSELNVNALELDDSALYLCASSLAGASGQETQYFGPGTRLLVL.

This clone was counted a single time. The chain recombines TRBV6-4 with TRBJ2-3; 8 nucleotides align to TRBD2. CDR1 MRHNA and CDR2 SNTAGT come from the germline V gene. The V segment lost 3 bases and the J segment 2 bases; nucleotides outside the gene matches: 1. CDR3 size: 14 residues. The CDR3 coding sequence is TGTGCCAGCAGTGAGCGGGAGGCCACAGATACGCAGTATTTT. As protein: CASSEREATDTQYF.

The rearrangement joins TRBV2 to TRBJ2-3; D gene ambiguous. The CDR3 has 12 amino acids. V was shortened by 6 bases and J by 4 bases, with 8 bases between the two germline ends. In germline, CDR1 is SNHLY, CDR2 FYNNEI. In DNA, the CDR3 is TGTGCCAGCAGATCCGGTGCAGATACGCAGTATTTT. It translates to CASRSGADTQYF.

V is TRBV30 and J is TRBJ2-1, with 11 bases lining up with TRBD2. The V gene's germline CDR1 is GTSNPN and CDR2 SVGIG (reference sequence). The CDR3 has 15 amino acids. J gave up 2 bases and V 0 bases, and 0 bases lay outside the gene matches. The CDR3: CAWSVLAGAYNEQFF. The CDR3 DNA reads TGTGCCTGGAGTGTACTAGCGGGGGCCTACAATGAGCAGTTCTTC.

The rearrangement uses TRBV6-1 and TRBJ2-1; 7 nucleotides match TRBD2. The CDR3 spans 11 residues. V lost 6 bases to trimming and J lost 15 bases; unmatched junction nucleotides: 8. CDR1 and CDR2 from the germline V gene are MNHNS and SASEGT. The CDR3 DNA reads TGTGCCAGCAGCCAGGCCGGGGAGGGGTTCTTC. It translates to CASSQAGEGFF.

The chain has TRBV3-1 (or the pseudogene TRBV3-2) and TRBJ2-3; weak D call: TRBD2 (5 bases). CDR1 and CDR2 (germline): LGHDT, YNNKEL (reference sequence). Between the trimmed V and J ends, which lost 0 bases and 1 base, there was a span of 17 bases. The CDR3 covers 18 residues. The DNA of the CDR3 is TGTGCCAGCAGCCAAGAGAAAGATTTAGTGCGGGGCACAGATACGCAGTATTTT. It translates to CASSQEKDLVRGTDTQYF.

The rearrangement joins TRBV24-1 to TRBJ2-1; 9 bases fit TRBD1. The V gene's germline CDR1 is KGHDR and CDR2 SFDVKD. The CDR3 sequence is 18 residues long. J gave up 5 bases and V 2 bases, and 12 bases lay outside the gene matches. The CDR3 protein is CATSDSIPGTGIHNEQFF. CDR3 in DNA: TGTGCCACCAGTGATTCAATTCCCGGGACAGGGATACACAATGAGCAGTTCTTC.

The chain couples TRBV27 to TRBJ2-7; 10 positions agree with TRBD2. The CDR3 runs 13 residues. The J segment lost 6 bases and the V segment lost 8 bases, leaving 7 bases of the junction unmatched. The germline gives CDR1 MNHEY, CDR2 SMNVEV (reference sequence). The CDR3 spells CASAVERGGEQYV. The CDR3 nucleotides are TGTGCCAGCGCCGTGGAGCGGGGGGGCGAGCAGTACGTC.

The chain employs TRBV28 and TRBJ1-2, with 7 bases that match TRBD1. The CDR3 is 12 amino acids. Germline V gene sequence: CDR1 MDHEN, CDR2 SYDVKM. Germline trimming cut 6 bases from V and 7 bases from J; bases unmatched to any gene: 5. CDR3 DNA sequence: TGTGCCAGCAGCCTCGACAGGGCTGGCTACACCTTC. This translates into CASSLDRAGYTF.

This clone showed up just once. The J gene is TRBJ1-6, the V gene TRBV6-5; D possibly corresponds to TRBD1 (6 bases). V shed 5 bases and J shed 7 bases, with 9 bases lying between them. Germline CDR1 and CDR2: MNHEY and SVGAGI. The CDR3 contains 13 residues. The CDR3 DNA sequence: TGTGCCAGCAGTCCAGGGGCGAATTCACCCCTCCACTTT. This encodes CASSPGANSPLHF.